Each of the 2 T cell receptor beta chains below was sequenced from the same sample in a study of T cell repertoires in cytomegalovirus infection. TCRdb independently ran MiXCR on the reads; one entry per CDR3 protein. The sample includes roughly 500,000 distinct CDR3 sequences, around 11% seen only once; the top ten take 10%. The sample consisted of PBMCs. The receptors were sampled from a human donor in good health (CMV status not recorded). Some clones in this sample may be carry-over from other donors' samples.

This clonotype appeared a few times. V and J are TRBV4-2 and TRBJ2-7, with 10 bases that match TRBD2. CDR3 size: 15 residues. Germline lookup yields CDR1 LGHNA and CDR2 YNFKEQ. V lost 2 bases and J lost 2; bases outside the gene matches: 3. For the CDR3, the DNA is TGTGCCAGCAGCCAAACTAGCGGGACCCCCTACGAGCAGTACTTC. The encoded protein is CASSQTSGTPYEQYF.

This clonotype was picked up a small number of times. The chain links TRBV5-1 to TRBJ1-1; TRBD1 might be the D (5 bases). Germline V gene lookup returns CDR1 SGHRS and CDR2 YFSETQ. The CDR3 is 14 residues long. Trimming took off 4 bases at V and 1 base at J, with 11 bases between the two ends. As DNA, the CDR3 is TGCGCCAGCAGCAGCGACGGGGCGAACACTGAAGCTTTCTTT. Encoded protein: CASSSDGANTEAFF.